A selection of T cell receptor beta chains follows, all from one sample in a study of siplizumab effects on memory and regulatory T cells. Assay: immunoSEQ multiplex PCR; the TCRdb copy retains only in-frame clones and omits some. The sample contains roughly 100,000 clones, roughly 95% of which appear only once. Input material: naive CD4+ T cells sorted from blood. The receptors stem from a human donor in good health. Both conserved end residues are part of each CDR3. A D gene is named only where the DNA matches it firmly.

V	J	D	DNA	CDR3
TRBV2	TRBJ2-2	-	TGTGCCAGCAGTGAACGAGGGAACACCGGGGAGCTGTTTTTT	CASSERGNTGELFF
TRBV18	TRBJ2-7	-	TGTGCCAGCTCACCCCTGGGACTGGGTGGTGAGCAGTACTTC	CASSPLGLGGEQYF
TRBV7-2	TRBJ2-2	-	TGTGCCAGCAGCTTACGGCAGGCGAACACCGGGGAGCTGTTTTTT	CASSLRQANTGELFF
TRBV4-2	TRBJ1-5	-	TGTGCCAGCAGCCAAGGGGGGTTCGCGGGGATAAAGGGCAATCAGCCCCAGCATTTT	CASSQGGFAGIKGNQPQHF
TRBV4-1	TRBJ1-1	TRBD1	TGCGCCAGCAGCCAAGTCGTACCGGGACAGCAGAACACTGAAGCTTTCTTT	CASSQVVPGQQNTEAFF
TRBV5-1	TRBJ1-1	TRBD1	TGCGCCAGCAGCACGGACAGGGGGTACGGGGTGAACACTGAAGCTTTCTTT	CASSTDRGYGVNTEAFF
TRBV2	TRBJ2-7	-	TGTGCCAGCAAGGGGGGGCTTAGCTCCTACGAGCAGTACTTC	CASKGGLSSYEQYF
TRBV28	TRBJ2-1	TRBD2	TGTGCCAGCACCCGCGGGGGGGCGGGTTACAATGAGCAGTTCTTC	CASTRGGAGYNEQFF
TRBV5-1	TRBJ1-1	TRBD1	TGCGCCAGCACCGGACAGGGGGCACCTGAAGCTTTCTTT	CASTGQGAPEAFF
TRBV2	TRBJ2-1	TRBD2	TGTGCCAGCATCGACTCGCTGGTAGCGGGGGGGAGGAGAGAGCAGTTCTTC	CASIDSLVAGGRREQFF
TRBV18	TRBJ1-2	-	TGTGCCAGCTCACCACTCTCCAATGGCTACACCTTC	CASSPLSNGYTF
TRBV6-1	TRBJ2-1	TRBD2	TGTGCCAGCTCCACGGGACTAGCGGGTTACAATGAGCAGTTCTTC	CASSTGLAGYNEQFF
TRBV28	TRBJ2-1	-	TGTGCCAGCAGTTTGGGGGCGGGATACAATGAGCAGTTCTTC	CASSLGAGYNEQFF